Each of the 11 T cell receptor beta chains below was sequenced from the same sample in a study of vaccination and CD4 T cells after COVID-19. Cultured CD4+ T-cell DNA underwent Oncomine TCR Beta short-read sequencing. TCRdb re-analysed the PCR reads in MiXCR, keeping a single row per CDR3 protein. This sample has around 5,500 distinct CDR3 sequences, with roughly 70% found just once. Treatment in this sample: roughly ten-day PBMC culture with coronavirus spike peptide pools or control peptides (ViraFEST assay). Antigen specificity for these receptors is unknown. Source material: CD4+ T cells from blood, cultured in vitro. All receptors come from a human donor who had recovered from COVID-19.

The J gene is TRBJ1-3, the V gene TRBV6-1; no clear D. Germline V gene sequence: CDR1 MNHNS, CDR2 SASEGT. V was cut by 6 bases and J by 0 bases, with 9 bases left in between. The CDR3 consists of 14 residues. CDR3 sequence (DNA): TGTGCCAGCAGAAAAATAAGCTCTGGAAACACCATATATTTT. Translating gives CASRKISSGNTIYF.

This chain joins TRBV27 and TRBJ2-5; D is perhaps TRBD1 (8 bases). The CDR3 sequence is 14 residues long. Germline V gives CDR1 MNHEY, CDR2 SMNVEV (reference sequence). Trimming removed 8 bases from V and 7 bases from J, with 20 bases in between. DNA for the CDR3: TGTGCCAGCCGGAAAACAGGGGGAGGGGTGACCCAGTACTTC. Its protein product is CASRKTGGGVTQYF.

V is TRBV9 and J is TRBJ1-2, with D uncertain. V lost 4 bases to trimming and J lost 8 bases, with 12 bases between them. Germline CDR1 is SGDLS and CDR2 is YYNGEE. This CDR3 region has 12 residues. The CDR3 DNA is TGTGCCAGCAGCCAAAATCTGGGGGGCTACACCTTC. This gives the protein CASSQNLGGYTF.

This clonotype was seen a handful of times. The chain employs TRBV27 and TRBJ1-5; D is ambiguous. The CDR3 spans 14 residues. The V gene lost 6 bases and the J gene lost 2 bases, with 11 bases spanning the gap. CDR1 is MNHEY and CDR2 is SMNVEV in the germline V gene (reference sequence). Here the CDR3 reads CASSLTRGNQPQHF. The CDR3 region has the DNA TGTGCCAGCAGCCTAACCCGGGGCAATCAGCCCCAGCATTTT.

J is TRBJ2-3 and V is TRBV21-1; no check of the table's D call, TRBD2, against the DNA was made. TRBV21-1 is marked as a pseudogene. This CDR3 contains 20 residues. CDR3 sequence (DNA): TGTGCCAGCAGCAAAGCGGTGTATAGGGGGAGGGCCTTCCGCACAGATACGCAGTATTTT. It encodes CASSKAVYRGRAFRTDTQYF.

The V call is TRBV7-9, the J call TRBJ2-2, with 7 positions matching TRBD1. The CDR3 covers 16 residues. V shed 5 bases and J 1 base; nucleotides not matched to a gene: 7. The germline V gene encodes CDR1 SEHNR and CDR2 FQNEAQ (reference sequence). The CDR3 sequence is CASSPRDRENTGELFF. The CDR3 bases are TGTGCCAGCAGCCCCCGGGACAGAGAGAACACCGGGGAGCTGTTTTTT.

This clonotype was seen a single time. The chain carries TRBV15 and TRBJ1-1; possible D gene TRBD1, 6 bases. Germline loops: CDR1 LNHNV, CDR2 YYDKDF (reference sequence). V gave up 0 bases and J gave up 8 bases, with 13 bases separating them. The length of the CDR3 is 14 residues. The CDR3 sequence: CATSRDPGTLEAFF. Written as DNA, the CDR3 is TGTGCCACCAGCAGAGATCCAGGGACACTCGAAGCTTTCTTT. Full variable domain (outside the CDR3, taken from reference TRBV15 and TRBJ1-1): DAMVIQNPRYQVTQFGKPVTLSCSQTLNHNVMYWYQQKSSQAPKLLFHYYDKDFNNEADTPDNFQSRRPNTSFCFLDIRSPGLGDTAMYLCATSRDPGTLEAFFGQGTRLTVV.

The chain links TRBV5-5 to TRBJ1-2; tentative D call: TRBD1 (6 bases). Germline V gene lookup returns CDR1 SGHKS and CDR2 YYEKEE (reference sequence). The ends were cut back, 2 bases at V and 6 bases at J, with 11 bases in the middle. The CDR3 is 13 amino acids. CDR3 protein: CASSLYRADGYTF. The CDR3 bases are TGTGCCAGCAGCTTATACAGGGCTGATGGCTACACCTTC.

The J gene is TRBJ2-7, the V gene TRBV5-1; a weak D match, TRBD1 (6 bases). CDR1 SGHRS and CDR2 YFSETQ come from the germline V gene. CDR3 length: 14 amino acids. The V end was cut by 4 bases, the J end by 4 bases, with 15 bases between. CDR3 DNA sequence: TGCGCCAGCAGCCCGAATAAACAGGGATACGAGCAGTACTTC. It codes for CASSPNKQGYEQYF. Complete variable domain (other parts from reference TRBV5-1 and TRBJ2-7): KAGVTQTPRYLIKTRGQQVTLSCSPISGHRSVSWYQQTPGQGLQFLFEYFSETQRNKGNFPGRFSGRQFSNSRSEMNVSTLELGDSALYLCASSPNKQGYEQYFGPGTRLTVT.

The rearrangement uses TRBV6-5 and TRBJ1-2; no firm D call. The V gene's germline CDR1 is MNHEY and CDR2 SVGAGI. The CDR3 totals 12 residues. Trimming took off 0 bases at V and 5 bases at J, with 4 bases between the two ends. CDR3 nucleotides: TGTGCCAGCAGTTACTCCGGGTATGGCTACACCTTC. This translates into CASSYSGYGYTF.

CDR3 protein: CSARRTLNTEAFF. CDR3 DNA sequence: TGCAGTGCTCGGAGGACCCTAAACACTGAAGCTTTCTTT. V gene TRBV20-1 combines with J gene TRBJ1-1; D not resolved. V was cut by 5 bases and J by 2 bases, with 12 bases left in between. CDR1 and CDR2 (germline): DFQATT, SNEGSKA (reference sequence). The CDR3 totals 13 residues.